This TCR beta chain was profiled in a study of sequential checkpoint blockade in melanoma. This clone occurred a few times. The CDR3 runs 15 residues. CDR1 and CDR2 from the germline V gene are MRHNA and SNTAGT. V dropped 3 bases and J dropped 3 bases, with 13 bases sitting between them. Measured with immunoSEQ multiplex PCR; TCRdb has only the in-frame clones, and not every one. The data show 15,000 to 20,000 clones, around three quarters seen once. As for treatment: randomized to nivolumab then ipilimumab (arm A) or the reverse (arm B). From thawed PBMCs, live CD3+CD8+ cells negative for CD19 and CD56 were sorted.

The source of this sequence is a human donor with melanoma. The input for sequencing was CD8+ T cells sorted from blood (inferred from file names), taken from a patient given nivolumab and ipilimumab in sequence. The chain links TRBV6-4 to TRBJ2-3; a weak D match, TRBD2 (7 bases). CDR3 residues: CASSERGGATDTQYF. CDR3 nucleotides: TGTGCCAGCAGTGAACGAGGGGGGGCGACAGATACGCAGTATTTT.